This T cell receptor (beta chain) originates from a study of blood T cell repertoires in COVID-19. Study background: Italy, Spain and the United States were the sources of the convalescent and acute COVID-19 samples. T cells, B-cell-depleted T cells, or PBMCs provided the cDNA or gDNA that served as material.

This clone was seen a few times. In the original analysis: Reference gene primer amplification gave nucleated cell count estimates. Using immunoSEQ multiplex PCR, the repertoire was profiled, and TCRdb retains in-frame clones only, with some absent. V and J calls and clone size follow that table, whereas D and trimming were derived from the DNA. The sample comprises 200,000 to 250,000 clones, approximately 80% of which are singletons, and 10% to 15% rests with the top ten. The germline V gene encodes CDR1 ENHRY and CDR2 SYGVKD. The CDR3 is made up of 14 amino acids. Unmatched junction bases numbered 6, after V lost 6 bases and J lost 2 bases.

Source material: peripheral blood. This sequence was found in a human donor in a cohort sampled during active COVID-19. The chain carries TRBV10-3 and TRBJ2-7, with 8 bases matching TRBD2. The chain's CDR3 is CAIRQTSAAYEQYF. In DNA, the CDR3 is TGTGCCATCAGACAGACTAGCGCCGCCTACGAGCAGTACTTC.